This T cell receptor beta chain is drawn from a study of blood T cell repertoires in COVID-19. In the original processing: It was from reference gene primer amplification that nucleated cell counts were estimated. The repertoire was sequenced with immunoSEQ multiplex PCR; TCRdb's copy has only in-frame clones and lacks some. That table supplies the V and J calls and clone size; D and trimming were determined from the DNA. This table holds a few hundred thousand clones, 85% to 90% found once. The germline CDR1 and CDR2 sequences are SGHRS and YFSETQ. This CDR3 comprises 15 residues. J was trimmed by 4 bases and V by 7 bases; bases with no gene match: 14. Participants were placed into cohorts based on the clinical history they reported. Cohort 3 recovery required two negative PCRs, clearance, or symptom resolution. This clone was recorded many times.

This receptor was obtained from a woman under 30 who had recovered from COVID-19. The rearrangement uses TRBV5-1 and TRBJ2-7; the match to TRBD1 covers 7 bases. Specimen: PBMCs or T cells enriched from blood (not recorded which). The CDR3 reads CASAWDAGGLYEQYF. In nucleotides, the CDR3 is TGCGCCAGCGCTTGGGACGCAGGGGGATTATACGAGCAGTACTTC.